Following are 30 T cell receptor beta chains from one sample sequenced in a study of blood T cell repertoires in COVID-19. Produced via immunoSEQ multiplex PCR; TCRdb's table is partial and in-frame only. Among around 200,000 clones listed, more than 70% were seen once. Material for sequencing was peripheral blood. The receptor set was obtained from a man aged 35 to 55 with active or convalescent COVID-19.

The J gene is TRBJ1-1, the V gene TRBV20-1; tentative D call: TRBD1 (5 bases). V was trimmed by 3 bases and J by 5 bases, leaving 13 bases between them. This CDR3 has 13 amino acids. Germline CDR1 DFQATT, CDR2 SNEGSKA (reference sequence). CDR3 bases: TGCAGTGCTAGTGTCAGGGTCCAAACTGAAGCTTTCTTT. As protein: CSASVRVQTEAFF.

V is TRBV27 and J is TRBJ2-1, with D possibly TRBD2 on 7 matching bases. The germline gives CDR1 MNHEY, CDR2 SMNVEV (reference sequence). Trimming stripped 7 bases from V and 7 bases from J, with 23 bases between. CDR3 length equals 16 residues. The CDR3 bases are TGTGCCAGCACTAGGGGGGGAGGATTTGCGCATAATGAGCAGTTCTTC. It codes for CASTRGGGFAHNEQFF.

The chain has TRBV14 and TRBJ2-5; D unresolved. CDR1 is SGHDN and CDR2 is FVKESK in the germline V gene. The CDR3 spans 13 residues. V was trimmed by 4 bases and J by 4 bases, leaving 10 bases between them. The CDR3, as DNA: TGTGCCAGCAGCCCAGGCGTTCGAGAGACCCAGTACTTC. It yields the protein CASSPGVRETQYF.

CDR3 bases: TGTGCCAGCAGCTTCCTGACAGGGAGAGGGAGCGGGGAGCTGTTTTTT. Its translation: CASSFLTGRGSGELFF. This chain uses TRBV5-6 with TRBJ2-2, with 7 bases identical to TRBD1. CDR3 size: 16 residues. Per germline, CDR1 SGHDT and CDR2 YYEEEE. Trimming removed 2 bases from V and 7 bases from J; junction bases left unmatched: 11.

This clone was seen only a few times. This chain connects TRBV27 to TRBJ1-1; TRBD1 agrees at 9 bases. Germline assignment: CDR1 MNHEY and CDR2 SMNVEV (reference sequence). J was trimmed by 4 bases and V by 8 bases; bases with no gene match: 8. There are 14 residues in the CDR3. CDR3 in DNA: TGTGCCAGCTCCGACAGGGGGGTTAGCACTGAAGCTTTCTTT. Translating it yields CASSDRGVSTEAFF.

The chain couples TRBV2 to TRBJ2-5; perhaps TRBD2 as D (5 bases). This CDR3 is built from 15 residues. CDR1 and CDR2 (germline): SNHLY, FYNNEI. The V gene lost 0 bases and the J gene lost 4 bases, with 12 bases spanning the gap. CDR3 residues: CASSEAPTRGETQYF. Here the CDR3 DNA reads TGTGCCAGCAGTGAAGCGCCAACTCGGGGAGAGACCCAGTACTTC.

The CDR3 reads CASSLGLAGGQYNEQFF. The CDR3 DNA follows: TGTGCCAGCAGCCTGGGACTAGCGGGGGGACAATACAATGAGCAGTTCTTC. The V call is TRBV11-2, the J call TRBJ2-1, with TRBD2 matching 15 bases. CDR1 SGHAT and CDR2 FQNNGV come from the germline V gene. V gave up 5 bases and J gave up 4 bases; unmatched junction bases: 6. The CDR3 has 17 amino acids.

The chain has TRBV7-8 and TRBJ1-3, with a weak D call TRBD1 (5 bases). V was pared by 2 bases and J by 2 bases, with 7 bases between. CDR1 and CDR2 (germline): SGHVS, FQNEAQ. This CDR3 spans 14 amino acids. CDR3 coding DNA: TGTGCCAGCAGCTTACCGGGGGCTGGAAACACCATATATTTT. Protein product: CASSLPGAGNTIYF.

The J gene is TRBJ2-1, the V gene TRBV30; D gene unclear. The length of the CDR3 is 11 residues. V lost 1 base, J lost 7 bases, and 5 bases lay in between. Germline CDR1 reads GTSNPN; CDR2 reads SVGIG (reference sequence). In DNA, the CDR3 is TGTGCCTGGAGTGGTCAAAATGAGCAGTTCTTC. Protein: CAWSGQNEQFF.

This chain joins TRBV30 and TRBJ1-6; D gene ambiguous. V gave up 0 bases and J gave up 10 bases, with 13 bases separating them. CDR1 GTSNPN and CDR2 SVGIG come from the germline V gene (reference sequence). The CDR3 is 14 amino acids. DNA for the CDR3: TGTGCCTGGAGTGTAGGACTGCAAGGGTCACCCCTCCACTTT. This gives the protein CAWSVGLQGSPLHF.

The chain is built from TRBV6-5 and TRBJ1-6; 9 bases agree with TRBD1. The germline gives CDR1 MNHEY, CDR2 SVGAGI. V gave up 5 bases and J gave up 10 bases; unmatched junction bases: 6. This CDR3 has 14 residues. The CDR3 protein is CASSQTGGRSPLHF. The CDR3 DNA is TGTGCCAGCAGTCAAACAGGGGGCAGGTCACCCCTCCACTTT.

The V call is TRBV2, the J call TRBJ2-1; 11 bases are shared with TRBD2. Losses at the gene ends were 7 bases for V and 6 bases for J; bases not matched to a gene: 8. The V gene's germline CDR1 is SNHLY and CDR2 FYNNEI. This CDR3 is built from 15 residues. Here the CDR3 reads CASTLSGGAGNEQFF. The CDR3 DNA reads as TGTGCCAGCACTCTTAGCGGGGGGGCCGGCAATGAGCAGTTCTTC.

The gene calls are TRBV6-2 or TRBV6-3 and TRBJ1-2; D might be TRBD1 (5 bases). The V gene's germline CDR1 is MNHEY and CDR2 SVGEGT. V dropped 5 bases and J dropped 0 bases, with 13 bases sitting between them. The CDR3 totals 15 residues. The CDR3 sequence: CASSQTAPSNYGYTF. The CDR3 region has the DNA TGTGCCAGCAGTCAGACAGCACCCTCTAACTATGGCTACACCTTC.

This chain uses TRBV7-9 with TRBJ1-2; possible D gene TRBD1, 6 bases. The CDR3 covers 16 residues. V lost 5 bases, J lost 4 bases, and 20 bases lay in between. The germline gives CDR1 SEHNR, CDR2 FQNEAQ (reference sequence). For the CDR3, the DNA is TGTGCCAGCAGCCCAACCTTATCGACAGGCGTCTATGGCTACACCTTC. It translates to CASSPTLSTGVYGYTF.

The CDR3 is CASSHSSGGTQAFF. Written as DNA, the CDR3 is TGTGCCAGCAGCCATTCTTCGGGGGGAACCCAAGCTTTCTTT. The chain uses TRBV14 and TRBJ1-1; tentative D call: TRBD1 (5 bases). V lost 3 bases to trimming and J lost 9 bases, with 17 bases between them. The CDR3 runs to 14 residues. Germline V gives CDR1 SGHDN, CDR2 FVKESK. Supplemented by reference TRBV14 and TRBJ1-1, the full variable domain reads EAGVTQFPSHSVIEKGQTVTLRCDPISGHDNLYWYRRVMGKEIKFLLHFVKESKQDESGMPNNRFLAERTGGTYSTLKVQPAELEDSGVYFCASSHSSGGTQAFFGQGTRLTVV.

V gene TRBV6-5 combines with J gene TRBJ2-3, with 10 bases lining up with TRBD1. The CDR3 is made up of 15 amino acids. The V gene end was trimmed by 2 bases and the J gene end by 5 bases; junction bases not matched to a gene: 4. Germline-derived CDR1 and CDR2 are MNHEY and SVGAGI. The CDR3 DNA is TGTGCCAGCAGTTACCAGGACAGGGGGATAGATACGCAGTATTTT. It translates to CASSYQDRGIDTQYF.

The chain combines TRBV19 with TRBJ1-1, with D possibly being TRBD1 (5 bases). The V gene lost 5 bases and the J gene lost 11 bases, with 12 bases spanning the gap. The CDR3 length is 11 residues. CDR1 and CDR2 (germline): LNHDA, SQIVND (reference sequence). CDR3 amino acids: CASSWGVDAFF. DNA of the CDR3: TGTGCCAGTAGTTGGGGGGTGGACGCTTTCTTT.

The rearrangement uses TRBV30 and TRBJ1-6; tentatively, D is TRBD1 (5 bases). CDR3 size: 14 residues. Per the germline V gene, CDR1 is GTSNPN and CDR2 is SVGIG (reference sequence). Trimming took 3 bases from V and 7 from J, leaving 13 bases between them. The CDR3 DNA reads as TGTGCCTGGAGCAGTGGGGGGAGGAATTCACCCCTCCACTTT. It is translated as CAWSSGGRNSPLHF.

The V and J genes are TRBV28 and TRBJ1-1, with D unresolved. The CDR3 is 16 amino acids. Trimming took 1 base from V and 0 from J, leaving 12 bases between them. Germline V CDR1 and CDR2: MDHEN, SYDVKM. The CDR3 loop reads CASSLSSGVMNTEAFF. CDR3 bases: TGTGCCAGCAGTTTATCCAGCGGAGTAATGAACACTGAAGCTTTCTTT.

The chain carries TRBV5-1 and TRBJ1-2; D is unresolved. This CDR3 has 11 residues. Germline V gene data show CDR1 as SGHRS and CDR2 as YFSETQ. The ends were cut back, 9 bases at V and 7 bases at J, with 13 bases in the middle. CDR3 DNA: TGCGCCACCCGGTCGTTGCGTGGCTACACCTTC. It translates to CATRSLRGYTF.

The chain recombines TRBV6-4 with TRBJ1-6; maybe TRBD1 (6 bases). The germline V gene encodes CDR1 MRHNA and CDR2 SNTAGT. Deletions cut 4 bases from V and 5 bases from J, with 9 bases between. This CDR3 has 14 amino acids. In nucleotides, the CDR3 is TGTGCCAGCAGTGTGGACAGAAATAATTCACCCCTCCACTTT. Protein: CASSVDRNNSPLHF.

J is TRBJ1-3 and V is TRBV27; 7 bases agree with TRBD1. V was pared by 10 bases and J by 1 base, with 16 bases of the junction left unmatched. This CDR3 comprises 17 residues. Germline assignment: CDR1 MNHEY and CDR2 SMNVEV (reference sequence). Written as DNA, the CDR3 is TGTGCCACCCCCGAAGGGGACAGACCTCTTTCTGGAAACACCATATATTTT. Translated: CATPEGDRPLSGNTIYF.

The V call is TRBV4-2, the J call TRBJ2-7, with TRBD2 as a possible D gene (7 bases). Germline values: CDR1 LGHNA, CDR2 YNFKEQ. The CDR3 runs to 16 residues. With 1 base removed from V and 3 bases from J, the gap between germline ends came to 16 bases. In DNA form, the CDR3 reads TGTGCCAGCAGCCAAGCGGGGGCAGGGGAGGGCTACGAGCAGTACTTC. Translating it yields CASSQAGAGEGYEQYF.

This sequence joins TRBV5-6 and TRBJ2-2; D possibly corresponds to TRBD1 (6 bases). Looked up from germline, CDR1 is SGHDT and CDR2 is YYEEEE. The V and J ends lost 4 bases and 6 bases respectively, with 19 bases between them. The CDR3 is 16 residues long. The CDR3 region is CASSAPRQAPAGELFF. The DNA for the CDR3 is TGTGCCAGCAGCGCCCCAAGACAGGCGCCTGCCGGGGAGCTGTTTTTT.

The chain carries TRBV4-1 and TRBJ2-6; the D gene is possibly TRBD1 (5 bases). CDR1 is MGHRA and CDR2 is YSYEKL in the germline V gene. The CDR3 consists of 17 residues. V lost 0 bases and J 4 bases, leaving 13 bases between the germline ends. CDR3 bases: TGCGCCAGCAGCCAAGAGCCCAGGGTTACGGGGGCCAACGTCCTGACTTTC. This gives the protein CASSQEPRVTGANVLTF.

The chain has TRBV19 and TRBJ1-5; D call uncertain. Trimming removed 0 bases at V and 5 bases at J, with 11 bases between. Germline CDR1 reads LNHDA; CDR2 reads SQIVND (reference sequence). This CDR3 has 15 amino acids. The CDR3 region has the DNA TGTGCCAGTAGTATAGATAGGCGGGGAGATCAGCCCCAGCATTTT. Encoded protein: CASSIDRRGDQPQHF. The variable domain in full, completed from reference TRBV19 and TRBJ1-5, reads DGGITQSPKYLFRKEGQNVTLSCEQNLNHDAMYWYRQDPGQGLRLIYYSQIVNDFQKGDIAEGYSVSREKKESFPLTVTSAQKNPTAFYLCASSIDRRGDQPQHFGDGTRLSIL.

This rearrangement joins TRBV4-2 to TRBJ1-3; no clear D gene. The CDR3 loop spans 16 amino acids. Germline CDR1 reads LGHNA; CDR2 reads YNFKEQ. V lost 0 bases to trimming and J lost 3 bases, with 12 bases between them. CDR3 loop: CASSQDSKGFGNTIYF. The DNA of the CDR3 is TGTGCCAGCAGCCAAGATAGCAAAGGTTTTGGAAACACCATATATTTT.

The J gene is TRBJ2-3, the V gene TRBV29-1; TRBD2 agrees at 7 bases. The CDR3 extends over 16 amino acids. The J segment lost 4 bases and the V segment lost 5 bases, leaving 15 bases of the junction unmatched. Germline V gene data show CDR1 as SQVTM and CDR2 as ANQGSEA. Here the CDR3 DNA reads TGCAGCGTTAGGGGTCTAGCGGAGGTAACGGCAGATACGCAGTATTTT. Translation gives CSVRGLAEVTADTQYF.

With regard to this clone: One end of the junction is discordant with germline, which a read error may explain. This rearrangement joins TRBV7-7 to TRBJ2-3, with 10 bases aligning to TRBD2. Germline V gene data show CDR1 as SSHAT and CDR2 as FNYEAQ (reference sequence). The CDR3 contains 15 residues. The CDR3 DNA reads TGTGCTAGCAGCCCCCTAGCGGGGGGCACAGATACGCAGTATTTT. Amino acid sequence: CASSPLAGGTDTQYF.

This clone was seen only once. The chain joins TRBV19 to TRBJ2-7, with TRBD1 matching over 9 bases. The J segment lost 1 base and the V segment lost 6 bases, leaving 4 bases of the junction unmatched. Germline values: CDR1 LNHDA, CDR2 SQIVND (reference sequence). The CDR3 contains 14 residues. As DNA, the CDR3 is TGTGCCAGTAGGACCGGGACAGGGTCCTACGAGCAGTACTTC. Its translation is CASRTGTGSYEQYF.